These T cell receptor beta chains were read from a single sample in a study of beta chain features in type 1 diabetes. Sequencing was performed with immunoSEQ multiplex PCR; in TCRdb, only in-frame clones are kept and a portion is missing. The sample records hundreds of thousands of clones, roughly 11% being singletons. Material for sequencing was naive CD4+ T cells from blood. The receptors stem from a man between 25 and 39 years old with type 1 diabetes. The CDR3 runs from the conserved cysteine through the conserved F or W. The D gene is left open where the match is weak. Only some rows state a clone size, as once, few, many or a class for expanded clones.

j_call | clone_size | d_call | v_call | cdr3_nt | cdr3_aa
TRBJ2-2 | few | TRBD2 | TRBV5-1 | TGCGCCAGCTCCTCGGGGGGGCCGGAGACCGGGGAGCTGTTTTTT | CASSSGGPETGELFF
TRBJ2-1 | few | TRBD2 | TRBV7-2 | TGTGCCAGCAGCTTTAGCCTAGCGGGCTACAATGAGCAGTTCTTC | CASSFSLAGYNEQFF
TRBJ2-7 | NA | TRBD1 | TRBV9 | TGTGCCAGCAGCATCGGACAGGGGGCTCGAGAGCAGTACTTC | CASSIGQGAREQYF
TRBJ1-2 | NA | NA | TRBV28 | TGTGCCAGCAGTTTTCAGGGCAATGGCTACACCTTC | CASSFQGNGYTF
TRBJ2-3 | few | TRBD2 | TRBV7-3 | TGTGCCAGCAGCCAAGCGGGGGGGCCGACAGATACGCAGTATTTT | CASSQAGGPTDTQYF
TRBJ1-2 | few | NA | TRBV28 | TGTGCCAGCGCCCAGTTACCCCGCTATGGCTACACCTTC | CASAQLPRYGYTF
TRBJ1-5 | NA | NA | TRBV2 | TGTGCCAGCAGTGAACAGGGGCGGCCCCAGCATTTT | CASSEQGRPQHF
TRBJ1-1 | few | TRBD1 | TRBV28 | TGTGCCAGTACCCCGGGACAGGGAGGACACACTGAAGCTTTCTTT | CASTPGQGGHTEAFF
TRBJ1-2 | NA | NA | TRBV7-9 | TGTGCCAGCAGCGACCTAGACAGGTACTATGGCTACACCTTC | CASSDLDRYYGYTF
TRBJ2-5 | NA | NA | TRBV2 | TGTGCCAGCAGTCCCCGGACAGACCAAGAGACCCAGTACTTC | CASSPRTDQETQYF
TRBJ1-4 | NA | TRBD1 | TRBV11-2 | TGTGCCAGCAGCTTATTGGGGCAGGGGGATGAAAAACTGTTTTTT | CASSLLGQGDEKLFF
TRBJ2-1 | NA | TRBD1 | TRBV30 | TGTGCCTGGATCCCCAGGTCAGGGGGGCAGTTCTTC | CAWIPRSGGQFF
TRBJ2-1 | few | TRBD1 | TRBV7-2 | TGTGCCAGCAGAATGGACAGGGAAACGCTTGAGCAGTTCTTC | CASRMDRETLEQFF
TRBJ2-4 | few | NA | TRBV12-5 | TGTGCTAGTGGTTTGGTAAAAGTGAGACAGGAGACCAAAAACATTCAGTACTTC | CASGLVKVRQETKNIQYF
TRBJ2-7 | few | NA | TRBV29-1 | TGCAGCGTGATGGTGCCGCAGGGTTTTCGCGAGCAGTACTTC | CSVMVPQGFREQYF
TRBJ2-7 | NA | TRBD1 | TRBV7-2 | TGTGCCAGCAGCTGGGACAGGGGAAACGAGCAGTACTTC | CASSWDRGNEQYF
TRBJ1-4 | NA | TRBD1 | TRBV30 | TGTGCCTGGAGTGCAGACAGGGGTGCAACTAATGAAAAACTGTTTTTT | CAWSADRGATNEKLFF
TRBJ1-5 | few | NA | TRBV4-3 | TGCGCCAGCAGCCGTGGGGGGGAGGATCAGCCCCAGCATTTT | CASSRGGEDQPQHF
TRBJ1-1 | NA | NA | TRBV18 | TGTGCCAGCTCACCAGTGGAGCAGGGCGCAGAAGCTTTCTTT | CASSPVEQGAEAFF
TRBJ2-1 | few | TRBD2 | TRBV4-1 | TGCGCCAGCAGCCAGGTTCAGGGCGGGGGGCCCAACAATGAGCAGTTCTTC | CASSQVQGGGPNNEQFF
TRBJ1-5 | few | NA | TRBV9 | TGTGCCAGCAGCGGTCATAGCAATCAGCCCCAGCATTTT | CASSGHSNQPQHF
TRBJ2-5 | few | TRBD2 | TRBV9 | TGTGCCAGCAGCGTAGGACTAGCGGGGGGGAGAGAGACCCAGTACTTC | CASSVGLAGGRETQYF
TRBJ1-2 | few | TRBD1 | TRBV6-6 | TGTGCCAGCAGTTCGACAGGGCGCTATGGCTACACCTTC | CASSSTGRYGYTF
TRBJ2-2 | few | TRBD2 | TRBV9 | TGTGCCAGCAGCTCCAGTCTTAGCGGGGGGACCACCGGGGAGCTGTTTTTT | CASSSSLSGGTTGELFF
TRBJ1-5 | NA | TRBD1 | TRBV29-1 | TGCAGCGTTCGGACAGGAGATAGCAATCAGCCCCAGCATTTT | CSVRTGDSNQPQHF
TRBJ1-1 | NA | NA | TRBV30 | TGTGCCTGGAGTCGCAGGGGAAGGACTGAAGCTTTCTTT | CAWSRRGRTEAFF
TRBJ2-2 | few | TRBD2 | TRBV7-9 | TGTGCCAGCAGCTTACGGAGCGGGGGTAGCACCGGGGAGCTGTTTTTT | CASSLRSGGSTGELFF
TRBJ1-2 | few | TRBD1 | TRBV30 | TGTGCCTGGACCAGGGGGCGCGGCTATGGCTACACCTTC | CAWTRGRGYGYTF
TRBJ2-1 | few | NA | TRBV6-5 | TGTGCCAGCAAAGCAGGATACAATGAGCAGTTCTTC | CASKAGYNEQFF
TRBJ2-1 | few | TRBD2 | TRBV7-3 | TGTGCCAGCAGCTTCCACAGCGGGGGGGCCCCCAATGAGCAGTTCTTC | CASSFHSGGAPNEQFF
TRBJ1-1 | few | NA | TRBV6-5 | TGTGCCAGCAGTTACAGTATCAACAGGGACACTGAAGCTTTCTTT | CASSYSINRDTEAFF